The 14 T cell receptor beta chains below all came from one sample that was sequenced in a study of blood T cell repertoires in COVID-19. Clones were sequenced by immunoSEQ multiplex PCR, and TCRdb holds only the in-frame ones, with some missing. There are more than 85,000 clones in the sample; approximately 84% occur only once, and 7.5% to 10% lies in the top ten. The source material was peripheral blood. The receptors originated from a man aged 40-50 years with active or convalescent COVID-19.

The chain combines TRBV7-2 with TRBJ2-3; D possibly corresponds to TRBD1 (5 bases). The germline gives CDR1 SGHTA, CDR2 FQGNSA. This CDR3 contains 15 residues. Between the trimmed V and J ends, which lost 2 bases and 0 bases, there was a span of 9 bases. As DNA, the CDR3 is TGTGCCAGCAGCTTAATTCCAGGGAGCACAGATACGCAGTATTTT. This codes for CASSLIPGSTDTQYF.

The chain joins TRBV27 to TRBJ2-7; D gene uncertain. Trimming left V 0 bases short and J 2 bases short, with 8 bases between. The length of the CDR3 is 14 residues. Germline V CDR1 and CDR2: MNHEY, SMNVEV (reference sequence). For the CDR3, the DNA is TGTGCCAGCAGTTTATCCGGTGCCCCCTACGAGCAGTACTTC. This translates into CASSLSGAPYEQYF.

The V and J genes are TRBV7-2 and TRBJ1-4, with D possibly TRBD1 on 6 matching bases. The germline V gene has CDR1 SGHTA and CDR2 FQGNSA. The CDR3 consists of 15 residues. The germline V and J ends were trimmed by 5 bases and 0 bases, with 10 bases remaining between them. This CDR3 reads CASSIGQPTNEKLFF. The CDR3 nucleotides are TGTGCCAGCAGCATAGGACAGCCAACTAATGAAAAACTGTTTTTT.

CDR3 loop: CASSLVGQGTDTQYF. CDR3 bases: TGCGCCAGCAGCTTGGTAGGACAGGGGACAGATACGCAGTATTTT. The chain has TRBV5-1 and TRBJ2-3, with 9 bases lining up with TRBD1. V shed 0 bases, J shed 3 bases, and the junction held 2 bases outside the gene matches. The germline gives CDR1 SGHRS, CDR2 YFSETQ. The CDR3 loop spans 15 amino acids.

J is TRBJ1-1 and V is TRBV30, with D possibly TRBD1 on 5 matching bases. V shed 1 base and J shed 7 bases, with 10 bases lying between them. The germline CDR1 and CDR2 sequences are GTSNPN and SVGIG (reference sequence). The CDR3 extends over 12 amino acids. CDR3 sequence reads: CAWSAGGFEAFF. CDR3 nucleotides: TGTGCCTGGAGTGCCGGGGGATTTGAAGCTTTCTTT.

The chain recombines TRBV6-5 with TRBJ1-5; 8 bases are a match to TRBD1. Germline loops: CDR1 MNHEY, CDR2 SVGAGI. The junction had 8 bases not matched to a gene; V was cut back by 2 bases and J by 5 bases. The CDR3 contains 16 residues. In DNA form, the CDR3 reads TGTGCCAGCAGTTACCTTGTCGACAGGGGTGATCAGCCCCAGCATTTT. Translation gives CASSYLVDRGDQPQHF.

The CDR3: CASSPGQGVGATNEKLFF. The CDR3, as DNA: TGTGCCAGCTCACCCGGACAAGGGGTCGGCGCAACTAATGAAAAACTGTTTTTT. This chain links TRBV18 with TRBJ1-4; the D gene is possibly TRBD1 (5 bases). Germline-derived CDR1 and CDR2 are KGHSH and LQKENI. The CDR3 has 18 residues. V gave up 3 bases and J gave up 0 bases, with 17 bases separating them.

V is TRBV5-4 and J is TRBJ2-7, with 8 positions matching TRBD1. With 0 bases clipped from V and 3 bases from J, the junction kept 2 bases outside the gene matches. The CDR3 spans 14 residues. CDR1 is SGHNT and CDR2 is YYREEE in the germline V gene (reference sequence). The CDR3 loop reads CASSLGQGSYEQYF. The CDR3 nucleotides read TGTGCCAGCAGCTTGGGACAGGGGAGCTACGAGCAGTACTTC.

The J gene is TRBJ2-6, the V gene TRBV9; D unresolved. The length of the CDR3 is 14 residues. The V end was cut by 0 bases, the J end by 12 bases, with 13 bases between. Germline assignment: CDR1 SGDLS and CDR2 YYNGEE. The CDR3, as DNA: TGTGCCAGCAGCGTAGAACTGTCCGCGTCCGTCCTGACTTTC. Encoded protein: CASSVELSASVLTF.

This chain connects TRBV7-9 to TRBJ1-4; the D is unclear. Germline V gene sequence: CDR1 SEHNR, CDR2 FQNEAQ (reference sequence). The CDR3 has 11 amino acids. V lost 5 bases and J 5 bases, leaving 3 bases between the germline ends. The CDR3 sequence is CASSRNEKLFF. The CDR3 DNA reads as TGTGCCAGCAGCCGGAATGAAAAACTGTTTTTT.

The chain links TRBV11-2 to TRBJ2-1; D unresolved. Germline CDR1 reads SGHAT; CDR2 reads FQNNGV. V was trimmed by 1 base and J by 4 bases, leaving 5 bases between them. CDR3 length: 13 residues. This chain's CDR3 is CASSLALYNEQFF. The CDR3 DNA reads TGTGCCAGCAGCTTAGCATTGTACAATGAGCAGTTCTTC.

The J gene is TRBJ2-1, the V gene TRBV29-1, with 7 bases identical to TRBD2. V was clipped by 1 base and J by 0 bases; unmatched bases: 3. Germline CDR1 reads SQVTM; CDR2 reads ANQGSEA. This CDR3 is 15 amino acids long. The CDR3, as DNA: TGCAGCGTTGAAGGGCGGGGGACCTCCTACAATGAGCAGTTCTTC. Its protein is CSVEGRGTSYNEQFF.

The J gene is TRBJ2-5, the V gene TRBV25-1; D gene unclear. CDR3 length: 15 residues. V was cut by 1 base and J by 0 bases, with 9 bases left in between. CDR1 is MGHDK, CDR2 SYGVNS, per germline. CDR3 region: CASSESTRYQETQYF. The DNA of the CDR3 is TGTGCCAGCAGTGAATCCACGCGGTACCAAGAGACCCAGTACTTC.

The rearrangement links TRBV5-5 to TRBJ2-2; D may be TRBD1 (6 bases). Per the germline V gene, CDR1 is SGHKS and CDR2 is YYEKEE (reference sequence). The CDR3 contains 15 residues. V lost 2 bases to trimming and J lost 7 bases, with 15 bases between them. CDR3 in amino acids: CASSFSGAGIGELFF. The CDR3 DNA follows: TGTGCCAGCAGCTTCTCAGGGGCAGGAATCGGGGAGCTGTTTTTT.